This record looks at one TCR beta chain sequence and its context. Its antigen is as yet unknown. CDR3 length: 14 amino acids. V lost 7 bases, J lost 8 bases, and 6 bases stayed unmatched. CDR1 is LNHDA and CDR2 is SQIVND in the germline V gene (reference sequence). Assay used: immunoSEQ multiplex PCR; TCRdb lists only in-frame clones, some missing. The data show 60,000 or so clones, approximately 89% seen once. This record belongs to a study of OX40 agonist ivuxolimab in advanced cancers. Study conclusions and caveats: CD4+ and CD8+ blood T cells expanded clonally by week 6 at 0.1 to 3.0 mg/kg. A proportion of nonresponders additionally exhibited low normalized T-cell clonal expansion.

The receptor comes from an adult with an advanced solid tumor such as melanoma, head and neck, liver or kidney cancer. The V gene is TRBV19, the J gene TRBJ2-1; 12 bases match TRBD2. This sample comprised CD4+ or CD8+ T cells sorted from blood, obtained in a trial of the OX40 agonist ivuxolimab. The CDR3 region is CASNRLAGVDEQFF. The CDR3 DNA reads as TGTGCCAGTAACAGACTAGCGGGAGTCGATGAGCAGTTCTTC.